This entry features one T cell receptor (beta chain) sequence. What it binds is unknown. Next came a second PCR, run for about 6 to 12 cycles, which used a sample-barcoded 5' primer along with a J-beta primer mix. Every molecule of cDNA carried a tag from a template-switch adaptor with 12 random nucleotides. Via MiXCR, TCRdb re-called the 5' RACE reads, giving one row per CDR3 protein. The sample holds hundreds of thousands of distinct CDR3 sequences, around half seen once. This sample was included in a study of blood T cells in healthy people across ages. Findings of the study overall: It was the long-lived donors that had more naive CD4+ cells and higher diversity than aged donors. What prevented conclusive comparison of naive and antigen-experienced cells was that PBMCs were unsorted.

In germline, CDR1 is SGHTA, CDR2 FQGNSA. CDR3 length: 15 residues. Trimming stripped 1 base from V and 9 bases from J, with 13 bases between. The clonotype originates from a man older than 75 in good health. The chain is built from TRBV7-2 and TRBJ1-6; D uncertain. Sequencing was carried out using blood. CDR3 protein: CASSLEGNLISPLHF. The CDR3 DNA follows: TGTGCCAGCAGCTTAGAAGGGAACTTAATTTCACCCCTCCACTTT.